This TCR beta chain was sequenced in a study of blood T cell repertoires in COVID-19 (dated by TCRdb to the early 2020s). Notes on the research overall: Samples from collaborators originated in the United States, Italy and Spain and spanned both the acute and convalescent phases of COVID-19. The material from the prospective study consisted of cDNA or gDNA derived from T cells, B-cell-depleted T cells, or PBMCs. The dataset comprised deeply sampled blood TCRbeta repertoires from subjects exposed to, actively infected with, or recovered from COVID-19. The repertoires were released in a freely available public database intended as a resource for research on the immune response to SARS-CoV-2. The samples were drawn from the first 160 participants of the ongoing ImmuneRACE study and from over a thousand subjects provided by 6 global collaborators. A de-identified subject ID, COVID-19 status, age in years and sex were almost always included in the sample metadata. Where available, HLA class I and class II types were taken from metadata supplied by the sample provider and were not determined by assay-based typing.

As to this clone: No cognate antigen has been identified for it. Base qualities are not provided; no much larger clone lies one nucleotide away.

Summary of the overall study and its limitations: The amount of clinical and demographic metadata varied by source and participant and was provided uncurated.

The immunoSEQ Assay, a bias-controlled multiplex PCR, was used to amplify TCRbeta CDR3 regions from genomic DNA. The original methods were these. The number of nucleated cells in each sample was estimated from the amplification of reference gene primers within the assay. Sequence reads were collapsed and filtered to measure the absolute abundance of every unique TCRbeta CDR3 rearrangement. For each sample, productive Simpson clonality was calculated by taking the square root of Simpson's diversity index across productive rearrangements. The source is immuneACCESS, and TCRdb retained only in-frame sequences with V and J called. Part of the clones is not carried over; for the studies checked, unresolved V genes explain less than half of this, and the remainder is unexplained. That table furnishes V, J and clone size, whereas the DNA furnished D and trimming. Across this sample there are some 65,000 clones, with more than 65% seen only once. Together, the top ten hold 5.5% to 7% of the sample.

From its cysteine to its phenylalanine, the CDR3 spans 16 amino acids. Left in the record is the CDR3 DNA by itself, 48 bases read in frame from the first base. At the junction V is shortened by 6 bases and J by 0 bases; bases outside the gene matches: 6. For CDR1 and CDR2, the germline V gene lists SNHLY and FYNNEI. The collaborating institutions used their own protocols to collect whole blood in K2EDTA tubes. Collaborator samples were shipped for TCRbeta analysis as frozen whole blood, isolated PBMCs, or DNA extracted from either sample type. Recombination connected TRBV2 to TRBJ1-5, and 9 bases in between align with TRBD1. The sequencing input was peripheral blood. The origin of this receptor is a woman in her seventies with acute or convalescent COVID-19. The CDR3 in this case is CASSADRGDSNQPQHF. The DNA sequence reads TGTGCCAGCAGCGCGGACAGGGGCGATAGCAATCAGCCCCAGCATTTT. With the rest looked up from the reference TRBV2 and TRBJ1-5 genes rather than sequenced, the full variable domain is EPEVTQTPSHQVTQMGQEVILRCVPISNHLYFYWYRQILGQKVEFLVSFYNNEISEKSEIFDDQFSVERPDGSNFTLKIRSTKLEDSAMYFCASSADRGDSNQPQHFGDGTRLSIL.